The 28 T cell receptor beta chains below come from one sample, sequenced in a study of PD-L1 blockade in urothelial cancer. Time point indicated: peripheral blood 6 weeks after treatment start. Repertoires were generated with immunoSEQ multiplex PCR, while TCRdb's copy carries only in-frame clones and drops some. The sample holds tens of thousands of clones, more than 70% seen once. Specimen: PBMCs, collected around atezolizumab (anti-PD-L1) treatment. These receptors came from a man between 65 and 85 years old with urothelial cancer.

The rearrangement uses TRBV9 and TRBJ2-7, with D tentatively TRBD2 (5 bases). The CDR3 consists of 19 residues. The germline V gene has CDR1 SGDLS and CDR2 YYNGEE. Deletions cut 0 bases from V and 0 bases from J, with 22 bases between. The CDR3 coding sequence is TGTGCCAGCAGCGTAGAGGGCCTAAGCGGAGCCCCCAGCTCCTACGAGCAGTACTTC. It yields the protein CASSVEGLSGAPSSYEQYF.

J is TRBJ2-1 and V is TRBV4-2; 7 bases align to TRBD1. Germline V gives CDR1 LGHNA, CDR2 YNFKEQ. This CDR3 comprises 15 residues. Trimming took 4 bases from V and 8 from J; bases not matched to a gene: 11. This chain's CDR3 is CASSPMPNRGDEQFF. Here the CDR3 DNA reads TGTGCCAGCAGCCCGATGCCTAACAGGGGAGATGAGCAGTTCTTC.

This clone came up once. The chain uses TRBV11-1 and TRBJ1-4, with D unclear. Trimming removed 5 bases from V and 0 bases from J, with 16 bases in between. Germline V gene sequence: CDR1 SGHAT, CDR2 FQDESV (reference sequence). The CDR3 is 17 amino acids. CDR3 in amino acids: CASSIKYTAATNEKLFF. The CDR3 DNA is TGTGCCAGCAGCATCAAGTATACAGCCGCAACTAATGAAAAACTGTTTTTT.

The V call is TRBV2, the J call TRBJ1-1, with 8 bases identical to TRBD1. The germline V gene has CDR1 SNHLY and CDR2 FYNNEI. The CDR3 is made up of 14 amino acids. Trimming at V came to 4 bases and at J to 2 bases, leaving 3 bases not matched to a gene. DNA for the CDR3: TGTGCCAGCAGTGGTGGACAGGGAAACACTGAAGCTTTCTTT. This codes for CASSGGQGNTEAFF.

The rearrangement joins TRBV5-1 to TRBJ2-5, with D possibly TRBD2 on 5 matching bases. The CDR3 totals 15 residues. CDR1 SGHRS and CDR2 YFSETQ come from the germline V gene. Trimming removed 3 bases at V and 5 bases at J, with 17 bases between. CDR3 sequence reads: CASSYGGNPGETQYF. The CDR3 nucleotides are TGCGCCAGCAGCTATGGAGGCAACCCGGGGGAGACCCAGTACTTC.

The chain is built from TRBV7-6 and TRBJ2-2; D is unclear. Trimming took 0 bases from V and 3 from J, leaving 11 bases between them. Germline-derived CDR1 and CDR2 are SGHVS and FNYEAQ. The CDR3 spans 16 residues. CDR3 protein: CASSLASTGDTGELFF. CDR3 sequence (DNA): TGTGCCAGCAGCTTAGCGTCGACGGGTGACACCGGGGAGCTGTTTTTT.

The CDR3 coding sequence is TGTGCCAGCAGCTGGGGACAAATTAGCAATCAGCCCCAGCATTTT. Protein sequence: CASSWGQISNQPQHF. This sequence joins TRBV5-6 and TRBJ1-5; a possible D gene is TRBD1 (6 bases). Looked up from germline, CDR1 is SGHDT and CDR2 is YYEEEE. This CDR3 is built from 15 residues. V shed 3 bases and J shed 0 bases, with 10 bases lying between them. Based on the CDR3 plus reference TRBV5-6 and TRBJ1-5, the full variable domain is DAGVTQSPTHLIKTRGQQVTLRCSPKSGHDTVSWYQQALGQGPQFIFQYYEEEERQRGNFPDRFSGHQFPNYSSELNVNALLLGDSALYLCASSWGQISNQPQHFGDGTRLSIL.

This clone came up a few times. The same CDR3 also results from other DNA sequences found in this sample. The chain has TRBV6-5 and TRBJ2-7; TRBD2 is a possible D gene (6 bases). The V and J ends lost 5 bases and 0 bases respectively, with 11 bases between them. Germline lookup yields CDR1 MNHEY and CDR2 SVGAGI. This CDR3 has 14 residues. The CDR3 here is CASSSGFHSYEQYF. Here the CDR3 DNA reads TGTGCCAGCAGTAGCGGGTTCCACTCCTACGAGCAGTACTTC.

This sequence joins TRBV19 and TRBJ1-1, with a weak D call TRBD1 (5 bases). Germline values: CDR1 LNHDA, CDR2 SQIVND (reference sequence). The CDR3 is made up of 15 amino acids. Trimming stripped 3 bases from V and 1 base from J, with 12 bases between. The CDR3 bases are TGTGCCAGTAGTATTTTAGGGCAGGGGAACACTGAAGCTTTCTTT. It codes for CASSILGQGNTEAFF.

The chain carries TRBV7-9 and TRBJ2-7; a possible D gene is TRBD1 (6 bases). The CDR3 is 15 amino acids. Germline V gene data show CDR1 as SEHNR and CDR2 as FQNEAQ (reference sequence). The ends were cut back, 0 bases at V and 5 bases at J, with 14 bases in the middle. In nucleotides, the CDR3 is TGTGCCAGCAGCTTAGCGCGGCAGGGGTGGGACGAGCAGTACTTC. This translates into CASSLARQGWDEQYF.

This clone was observed a single time. The gene calls are TRBV7-2 and TRBJ2-1; 12 nucleotides agree with TRBD2. V dropped 0 bases and J dropped 8; count of bases not matched to a gene: 2. CDR3 length equals 15 residues. Germline CDR1 SGHTA, CDR2 FQGNSA. CDR3 sequence (DNA): TGTGCCAGCAGCTTAGCCAGACTAGCGGGAGATGAGCAGTTCTTC. Amino acids: CASSLARLAGDEQFF.

This chain uses TRBV6-6 with TRBJ2-2; 10 bases fit TRBD1. With 2 bases clipped from V and 5 bases from J, the junction kept 2 bases outside the gene matches. This CDR3 is 15 amino acids long. Germline lookup yields CDR1 MNHNY and CDR2 SVGAGI (reference sequence). CDR3 sequence (DNA): TGTGCCAGCAGTTACGGGACAGGGGTTACCGGGGAGCTGTTTTTT. Translation gives CASSYGTGVTGELFF.

The V call is TRBV27, the J call TRBJ2-7, with 7 bases aligning to TRBD1. After removal of 5 bases from V and 2 bases from J, the junction contained 9 bases not matched to a gene. The CDR3 consists of 15 residues. In germline, CDR1 is MNHEY, CDR2 SMNVEV (reference sequence). CDR3 in amino acids: CASSVLQGDAYEQYF. The CDR3 coding sequence is TGTGCCAGCAGTGTTCTTCAGGGGGACGCCTACGAGCAGTACTTC.

The rearrangement joins TRBV7-9 to TRBJ2-7, with D possibly being TRBD1 (6 bases). The germline CDR1 and CDR2 sequences are SEHNR and FQNEAQ (reference sequence). V was clipped by 1 base and J by 0 bases, with 7 bases between them. The CDR3 is made up of 14 amino acids. The CDR3 bases are TGTGCCAGCAGCTTAGTGGGGGCCTCCTACGAGCAGTACTTC. It translates to CASSLVGASYEQYF.

The DNA for the CDR3 is TGTGCCAGCCGGAAGGGGCAGAATGGCTACACCTTC. Encoded protein: CASRKGQNGYTF. The chain employs TRBV2 and TRBJ1-2, with TRBD1 as a possible D gene (5 bases). The CDR3 has 12 residues. V gave up 8 bases and J gave up 6 bases, with 13 bases separating them. The germline CDR1 and CDR2 sequences are SNHLY and FYNNEI.

The chain couples TRBV28 to TRBJ2-7; the D gene is possibly TRBD2 (7 bases). This CDR3 has 15 residues. The germline V gene encodes CDR1 MDHEN and CDR2 SYDVKM. V was trimmed by 8 bases and J by 2 bases, leaving 19 bases between them. DNA for the CDR3: TGTGCCAGCGGGACAACGGGAGGTGGGGCCTACGAGCAGTACTTC. It codes for CASGTTGGGAYEQYF.

In this sample, this clone turned up a few times. The V call is TRBV15, the J call TRBJ2-3, with D unresolved. Germline V lookup: CDR1 LNHNV, CDR2 YYDKDF (reference sequence). The CDR3 runs 11 residues. Deletions cut 5 bases from V and 5 bases from J, with 5 bases between. This CDR3 reads CATSLGDTQYF. For the CDR3, the DNA is TGTGCCACCAGCCTCGGAGATACGCAGTATTTT. The full variable domain, with the rest looked up from reference TRBV15 and TRBJ2-3, is DAMVIQNPRYQVTQFGKPVTLSCSQTLNHNVMYWYQQKSSQAPKLLFHYYDKDFNNEADTPDNFQSRRPNTSFCFLDIRSPGLGDTAMYLCATSLGDTQYFGPGTRLTVL.

This clone was observed a handful of times. The chain employs TRBV7-2 and TRBJ1-3, with a weak D call TRBD1 (5 bases). The CDR3 loop spans 13 amino acids. Germline V gene sequence: CDR1 SGHTA, CDR2 FQGNSA. Trimming shortened V by 5 bases and J by 4 bases, and 9 bases separated the two germline ends. The CDR3 region is CASSPTGGNTIYF. The DNA for the CDR3 is TGTGCCAGCAGCCCAACAGGCGGAAACACCATATATTTT. The entire variable domain, with the rest obtained from reference TRBV7-2 and TRBJ1-3, is as follows: GAGVSQSPSNKVTEKGKDVELRCDPISGHTALYWYRQSLGQGLEFLIYFQGNSAPDKSGLPSDRFSAERTGGSVSTLTIQRTQQEDSAVYLCASSPTGGNTIYFGEGSWLTVV.

The chain links TRBV11-2 to TRBJ2-1, with TRBD2 matching 11 bases. Looked up from germline, CDR1 is SGHAT and CDR2 is FQNNGV. The CDR3 length is 17 residues. The ends lost 2 bases at V and 9 bases at J; junction bases unmatched: 12. CDR3 nucleotides: TGTGCCAGCAGCTTACGGAATAGCGGGAGGGCCTTGGGTGAGCAGTTCTTC. It translates to CASSLRNSGRALGEQFF.

J is TRBJ2-7 and V is TRBV14; D is possibly TRBD2 (6 bases). This CDR3 is 13 amino acids long. The V end was cut by 4 bases, the J end by 7 bases, with 14 bases between. In germline, CDR1 is SGHDN, CDR2 FVKESK. The CDR3 loop reads CASSRQRVEEQYF. The CDR3 nucleotides read TGTGCCAGCAGCCGGCAGCGGGTGGAGGAGCAGTACTTC. The variable domain in full, with the rest retrieved from reference TRBV14 and TRBJ2-7, is EAGVTQFPSHSVIEKGQTVTLRCDPISGHDNLYWYRRVMGKEIKFLLHFVKESKQDESGMPNNRFLAERTGGTYSTLKVQPAELEDSGVYFCASSRQRVEEQYFGPGTRLTVT.

In this sample, this clone turned up a few times. The genes are TRBV4-1 and TRBJ1-2; 7 bases align to TRBD1. The germline V gene has CDR1 MGHRA and CDR2 YSYEKL. Unmatched junction bases numbered 3, after V lost 0 bases and J lost 11 bases. The CDR3 length is 12 residues. CDR3 coding DNA: TGCGCCAGCAGCCAAGATGGGACAGAATACACCTTC. This sequence encodes CASSQDGTEYTF.

V gene TRBV7-8 combines with J gene TRBJ1-1; D is possibly TRBD1 (5 bases). The CDR3 totals 14 residues. Per the germline V gene, CDR1 is SGHVS and CDR2 is FQNEAQ. Trimming removed 5 bases at V and 2 bases at J, with 12 bases between. CDR3 region: CASSIGEGNTEAFF. CDR3 nucleotides: TGTGCCAGCAGCATAGGGGAGGGAAACACTGAAGCTTTCTTT. Variable domain in full (rest from reference TRBV7-8 and TRBJ1-1): GAGVSQSPRYKVAKRGQDVALRCDPISGHVSLFWYQQALGQGPEFLTYFQNEAQLDKSGLPSDRFFAERPEGSVSTLKIQRTQQEDSAVYLCASSIGEGNTEAFFGQGTRLTVV.

This clone has a single count. The CDR3 DNA reads as TGTGCCAGCAGTGCTAGCGGGACCGGGGAGCTGTTTTTT. Translation gives CASSASGTGELFF. The chain uses TRBV6-4 and TRBJ2-2; 8 bases match TRBD2. The length of the CDR3 is 13 residues. With 4 bases clipped from V and 5 bases from J, the junction kept 0 bases outside the gene matches. The germline V gene has CDR1 MRHNA and CDR2 SNTAGT.

The genes are TRBV5-1 and TRBJ1-2, with D perhaps TRBD1 (5 bases). The CDR3 has 13 amino acids. V lost 4 bases and J 3 bases, leaving 10 bases between the germline ends. Germline lookup yields CDR1 SGHRS and CDR2 YFSETQ. CDR3 sequence: CASSPSGDYGYTF. The CDR3 bases are TGCGCCAGCAGCCCCTCGGGGGACTATGGCTACACCTTC.

The chain joins TRBV4-3 to TRBJ1-5; D remains ambiguous. The CDR3 length is 15 residues. The V end lost 1 base, the J end lost 6 bases, and 13 bases lay between the germline ends. Per germline, CDR1 LGHNA and CDR2 YSLEER. The chain's CDR3 is CASSQVLQQRQPQHF. CDR3 nucleotides: TGCGCCAGCAGCCAAGTGCTACAGCAACGTCAGCCCCAGCATTTT.

The chain joins TRBV25-1 to TRBJ2-2, with a weak D call TRBD2 (6 bases). Germline V gene sequence: CDR1 MGHDK, CDR2 SYGVNS. V was shortened by 5 bases and J by 6 bases, with 10 bases between the two germline ends. This CDR3 is built from 13 residues. CDR3 DNA: TGTGCCAGCAGTCGCGGGGTCGCCGGGGAGCTGTTTTTT. It codes for CASSRGVAGELFF.

The gene calls are TRBV5-6 and TRBJ2-1, with TRBD2 matching over 8 bases. CDR1 is SGHDT and CDR2 is YYEEEE in the germline V gene. J lost 8 bases, V lost 2 bases, and 9 bases had no gene match. The CDR3 runs 15 residues. The CDR3 region is CASSFGLALRDEQFF. CDR3 in DNA: TGTGCCAGCAGCTTTGGACTAGCCCTTCGCGATGAGCAGTTCTTC.

The rearrangement joins TRBV4-1 to TRBJ2-7; TRBD1 aligns across 11 bases. The CDR3 covers 14 residues. The germline CDR1 and CDR2 sequences are MGHRA and YSYEKL. V lost 4 bases and J lost 3; bases outside the gene matches: 2. Written as DNA, the CDR3 is TGCGCCAGCAGCCCGGGACAGGGGGTCTACGAGCAGTACTTC. It specifies CASSPGQGVYEQYF.